This TCR beta chain was sequenced in a study of shared clonotypes between healthy human individuals. Study findings and constraints: Naive CD4 clonotypes overlapped across a handful of donors at roughly 5.1%. Large sequencing depth failed to make sorted-subset sequencing complete, rarefaction showed. Clonotypes not shared had lower generation probabilities than those common to all four donors.

Remarks on this clone: As yet, its antigen is unknown.

The CDR3 extends over 14 amino acids. V shed 4 bases, J shed 6 bases, and the junction held 8 bases outside the gene matches. Germline lookup yields CDR1 KGHSH and CDR2 LQKENI. In the sorted-subset replicate PCRs, roughly 210 ng DNA, around 32,000 T cell genomes, was used. This table comes from immunoSEQ multiplex PCR, and its TCRdb copy is limited to in-frame clones, with some not included. The sample records about 1.5 million clones, 98% being singletons. The clonotype originates from a man aged 30 to 45 in good health. The chain recombines TRBV18 with TRBJ1-1; TRBD1 agrees at 7 bases. Sequenced input: naive CD4+ T cells sorted from blood. Subset specified: CD45RA+ positively selected. As DNA, the CDR3 is TGTGCCAGCTCACTAGGGGGCGAAAATTCTGAAGCTTTCTTT. It specifies CASSLGGENSEAFF. Supplemented by reference TRBV18 and TRBJ1-1, the full variable domain reads NAGVMQNPRHLVRRRGQEARLRCSPMKGHSHVYWYRQLPEEGLKFMVYLQKENIIDESGMPKERFSAEFPKEGPSILRIQQVVRGDSAAYFCASSLGGENSEAFFGQGTRLTVV.